The source of this T cell receptor beta chain is a study of shared clonotypes between healthy human individuals. Study details: The composition of the donors was a couple of women and a few men aged 18 to 49.

Study-wide results and limits: Non-shared clonotypes were found to have lower generation probabilities than the clonotypes that were shared by all four of the sorted-subset donors. Investigators collected only blood, and repertoires in tissues likely differ.

Libraries were prepared by immunoSEQ multiplex PCR; TCRdb keeps only in-frame clonotypes and omits some of them. There are 1,500,000 or so clones in the sample; 98% occur only once, and 0.36% lies in the top ten. Unmatched junction bases numbered 5, after V lost 4 bases and J lost 2 bases. The germline V gene has CDR1 LNHDA and CDR2 SQIVND (reference sequence). There are 14 residues in the CDR3. Points on this clone: As yet, its antigen is unknown.

The specimen was naive CD4+ T cells sorted from blood. The sample's subset: CD45RA+ positively selected. The V call is TRBV19, the J call TRBJ2-7, with 7 bases lining up with TRBD2. This TCR was recovered from a man aged 25-45 years in good health. The CDR3 DNA sequence: TGTGCCAGTAGTAACGGGGACTACACCTACGAGCAGTACTTC. Translation: CASSNGDYTYEQYF. Full variable domain (outside the CDR3, taken from reference TRBV19 and TRBJ2-7): DGGITQSPKYLFRKEGQNVTLSCEQNLNHDAMYWYRQDPGQGLRLIYYSQIVNDFQKGDIAEGYSVSREKKESFPLTVTSAQKNPTAFYLCASSNGDYTYEQYFGPGTRLTVT.